Described below is a single T cell receptor (beta chain) sequence and its context. The target antigen is unknown. This sample was included in a study of shared clonotypes between healthy human individuals. General observations from the study: There were few donors, and this limited the genetic and exposure-history diversity represented. Larger richness was generally estimated for naive than memory subsets.

Germline loops: CDR1 SEHNR, CDR2 FQNEAQ (reference sequence). V lost 7 bases to trimming and J lost 8 bases, with 17 bases between them. The CDR3 spans 14 residues. The naive CD8 population came from CD45RO-negative cells selected for CCR7, without terminally differentiated effector memory CD45RA+ cells. Adults of Caucasian background living in Nashville, Tennessee made up all donors. Libraries were prepared by immunoSEQ multiplex PCR; TCRdb keeps only in-frame clonotypes and omits some of them. In the table there are some 2 million clones, just under 95% of which are singletons. The origin of this receptor is a man between 18 and 35 years old in good health. This chain connects TRBV7-9 to TRBJ1-4; D is possibly TRBD1 (5 bases). Source material: naive CD8+ T cells sorted from blood. Here the CDR3 reads CASNSIMKGEKLFF. Written as DNA, the CDR3 is TGTGCCAGCAACTCCATTATGAAGGGGGAAAAACTGTTTTTT. The entire variable domain, with the rest obtained from reference TRBV7-9 and TRBJ1-4, is as follows: DTGVSQNPRHKITKRGQNVTFRCDPISEHNRLYWYRQTLGQGPEFLTYFQNEAQLEKSRLLSDRFSAERPKGSFSTLEIQRTEQGDSAMYLCASNSIMKGEKLFFGSGTQLSVL.